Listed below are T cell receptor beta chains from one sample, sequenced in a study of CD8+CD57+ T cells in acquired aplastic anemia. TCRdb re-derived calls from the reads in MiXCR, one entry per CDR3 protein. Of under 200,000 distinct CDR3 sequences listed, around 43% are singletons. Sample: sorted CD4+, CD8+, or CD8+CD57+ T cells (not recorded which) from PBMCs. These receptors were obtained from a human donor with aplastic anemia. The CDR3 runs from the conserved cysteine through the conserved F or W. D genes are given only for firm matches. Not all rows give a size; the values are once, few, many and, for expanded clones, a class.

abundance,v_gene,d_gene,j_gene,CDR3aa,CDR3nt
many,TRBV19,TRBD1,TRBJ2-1,CASLGQGFSEQFF,TGTGCCAGCCTCGGACAGGGTTTCAGTGAGCAGTTCTTC
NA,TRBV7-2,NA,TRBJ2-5,CAGSSTGLQETQYF,TGTGCCGGCAGCTCCACAGGGCTCCAAGAGACCCAGTACTTC
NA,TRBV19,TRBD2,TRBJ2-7,CASSYRTSGSYEQYF,TGTGCCAGTAGTTACAGGACTAGCGGGAGTTACGAGCAGTACTTC
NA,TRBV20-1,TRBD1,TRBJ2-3,CSARASMDRGDTQYF,TGCAGTGCTAGAGCCTCGATGGACAGGGGAGATACGCAGTATTTT
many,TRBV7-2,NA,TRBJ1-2,CASSQGNYGYTF,TGTGCCAGCAGCCAGGGAAACTATGGCTACACCTTC
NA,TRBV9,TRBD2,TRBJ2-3,CASSPLAGGITDTQYF,TGTGCCAGCAGCCCGCTAGCGGGGGGGATCACAGATACGCAGTATTTT
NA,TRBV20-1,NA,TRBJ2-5,CSARDIGGTQYF,TGCAGTGCTAGAGATATTGGAGGGACCCAGTACTTC
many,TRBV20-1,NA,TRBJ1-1,CSASEVMNTEAFF,TGCAGTGCTAGTGAAGTCATGAACACTGAAGCTTTCTTT
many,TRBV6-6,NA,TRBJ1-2,CASSYSGLNYGYTF,TGTGCCAGCAGTTACTCCGGACTGAACTATGGCTACACCTTC
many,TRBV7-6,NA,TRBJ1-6,CASSLAGRGVSPLHF,TGTGCCAGCAGCTTAGCTGGCAGGGGAGTCTCACCCCTCCACTTT
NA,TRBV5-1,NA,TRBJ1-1,CASSWPQGSEAFF,TGCGCCAGCAGCTGGCCACAGGGCTCTGAAGCTTTCTTT
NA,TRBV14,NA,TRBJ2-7,CASSTGTYEQYF,TGTGCCAGCAGTACTGGCACCTACGAGCAGTACTTC
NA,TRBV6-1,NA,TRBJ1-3,CASSMAGLNSGNTIYF,TGTGCCAGCAGCATGGCAGGGCTCAACTCTGGAAACACCATATATTTT
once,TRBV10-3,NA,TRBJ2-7,CAISRQGDYHEQYF,TGTGCCATTTCGCGGCAGGGCGATTACCACGAGCAGTACTTC
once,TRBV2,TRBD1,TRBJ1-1,CASSLTGTVSTEAFF,TGTGCCAGCAGCCTGACCGGGACAGTTAGTACTGAAGCTTTCTTT
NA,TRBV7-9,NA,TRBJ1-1,CASRPWRLNTEAFF,TGTGCCAGCAGACCCTGGCGACTTAACACTGAAGCTTTCTTT
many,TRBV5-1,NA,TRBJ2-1,CASSVGINNEQFF,TGCGCCAGCAGCGTGGGAATCAACAATGAGCAGTTCTTC
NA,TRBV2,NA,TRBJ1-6,CASSSDSSYSPLHF,TGTGCCAGCAGTTCGGACAGTTCTTATTCACCCCTCCACTTT
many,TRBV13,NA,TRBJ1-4,CASSLGLGGGEKLFF,TGTGCCAGCAGCTTAGGCCTGGGGGGTGGTGAAAAACTGTTTTTT
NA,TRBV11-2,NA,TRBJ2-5,CASSLGDRLGYIQETQYF,TGTGCCAGCAGCTTAGGAGACAGATTAGGTTACATCCAAGAGACCCAGTACTTC
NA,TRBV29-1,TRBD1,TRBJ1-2,CSGEGAYGYTF,TGCAGCGGCGAGGGGGCATATGGCTACACCTTC
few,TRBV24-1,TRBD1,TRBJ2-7,CATSDRDSYEQYF,TGTGCCACCAGTGATCGGGACAGCTACGAGCAGTACTTC
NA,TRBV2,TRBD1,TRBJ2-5,CASRGQGTQYF,TGTGCCAGCAGGGGACAGGGGACCCAGTACTTC
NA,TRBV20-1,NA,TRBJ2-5,CSAMPRTTVGKETQYF,TGCAGTGCTATGCCACGGACTACAGTCGGCAAAGAGACCCAGTACTTC
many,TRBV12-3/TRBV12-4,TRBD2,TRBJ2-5,CASSLGGWETQYF,TGTGCCAGCAGTTTGGGGGGGTGGGAGACCCAGTACTTC
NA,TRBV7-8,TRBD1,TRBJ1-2,CASSSSPRTGGDGYTF,TGTGCCAGCAGCTCCAGCCCCAGGACAGGGGGGGATGGCTACACCTTC
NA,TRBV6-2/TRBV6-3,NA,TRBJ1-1,CASSRDATEAFF,TGTGCCAGCAGCCGGGACGCCACTGAAGCTTTCTTT
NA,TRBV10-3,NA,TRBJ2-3,CAIRRGASTDTQYF,TGTGCCATCCGAAGGGGGGCGAGCACAGATACGCAGTATTTT
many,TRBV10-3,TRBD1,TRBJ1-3,CASRTGQGNTIYF,TGTGCCTCCCGGACAGGGCAAGGAAACACCATATATTTT
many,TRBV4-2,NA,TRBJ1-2,CASSQAWTDDYGYTF,TGTGCCAGCAGCCAAGCTTGGACGGACGACTATGGCTACACCTTC
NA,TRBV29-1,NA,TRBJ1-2,CSVEGRGNNYGYTF,TGCAGCGTTGAGGGCAGGGGAAATAACTATGGCTACACCTTC
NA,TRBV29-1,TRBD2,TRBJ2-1,CSVDVAGGRNEQFF,TGCAGCGTTGACGTAGCGGGAGGGCGCAATGAGCAGTTCTTC
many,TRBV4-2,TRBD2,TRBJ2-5,CASSPLGREGTGTQYF,TGTGCCAGCAGCCCCCTGGGACGGGAGGGGACCGGGACCCAGTACTTC
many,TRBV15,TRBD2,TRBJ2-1,CATSSWTSDEDEQFF,TGTGCCACCAGCAGCTGGACTAGCGATGAAGATGAGCAGTTCTTC
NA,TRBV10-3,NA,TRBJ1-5,CAITQDGNQPQHF,TGTGCCATCACACAGGATGGGAATCAGCCCCAGCATTTT
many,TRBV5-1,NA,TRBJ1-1,CASSLDRVNTEAFF,TGCGCCAGCAGCTTGGACAGGGTAAATACTGAAGCTTTCTTT
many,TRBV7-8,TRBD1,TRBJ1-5,CASSLLDRGNNQPQHF,TGTGCCAGCAGCCTACTGGACAGGGGAAACAATCAGCCCCAGCATTTT
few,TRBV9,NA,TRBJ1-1,CASSVGHGTEAFF,TGTGCCAGCAGCGTTGGACATGGCACTGAAGCTTTCTTT
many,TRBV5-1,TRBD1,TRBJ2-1,CASSWTGDAYNEQFF,TGCGCCAGCAGCTGGACAGGGGATGCCTACAATGAGCAGTTCTTC
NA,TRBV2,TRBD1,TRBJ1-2,CASTYRGPGYGYTF,TGTGCCAGCACGTACAGGGGGCCCGGCTATGGCTACACCTTC
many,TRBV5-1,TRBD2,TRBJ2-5,CASTTGLVGETQYF,TGCGCCAGCACAACAGGACTAGTAGGAGAGACCCAGTACTTC
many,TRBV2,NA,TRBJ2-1,CASMSSYNEPFF,TGTGCCAGCATGAGTTCCTACAATGAGCCGTTCTTC
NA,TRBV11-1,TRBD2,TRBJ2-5,CASSHSGGAETQYF,TGTGCCAGCAGCCATAGCGGGGGGGCGGAGACCCAGTACTTC
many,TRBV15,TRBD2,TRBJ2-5,CATMGGGETQYF,TGTGCCACCATGGGGGGGGGAGAGACCCAGTACTTC
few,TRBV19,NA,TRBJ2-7,CASSVGRVYEQYF,TGTGCCAGTAGTGTCGGCAGAGTCTACGAGCAGTACTTC
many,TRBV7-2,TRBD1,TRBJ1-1,CASSLTGQAHRGAFF,TGTGCCAGCAGCTTAACCGGACAGGCTCACAGGGGAGCTTTCTTT
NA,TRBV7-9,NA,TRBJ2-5,CASSLAKETQYF,TGTGCCAGCAGCTTAGCGAAAGAGACCCAGTACTTC
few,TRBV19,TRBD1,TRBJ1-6,CASSIVGQGNSPLHF,TGTGCCAGTAGTATCGTGGGACAGGGGAATTCACCCCTCCACTTT
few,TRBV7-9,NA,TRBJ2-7,CASSPISYEQYF,TGTGCCAGCAGCCCCATATCCTACGAGCAGTACTTC